This entry lists 15 T cell receptor beta chains sequenced from one sample in a study of blood T cell repertoires in COVID-19. Some clones are missing from TCRdb's copy, which holds only in-frame ones; the method was immunoSEQ multiplex PCR. Among around 330,000 clones listed, roughly 87% were seen once. The material sequenced was PBMCs or T cells enriched from blood (not recorded which). The receptors here all came from a woman aged 18 to 35 who had recovered from COVID-19.

The rearrangement links TRBV5-1 to TRBJ1-2, with D possibly being TRBD1 (6 bases). Per germline, CDR1 SGHRS and CDR2 YFSETQ. CDR3 length: 16 residues. V was shortened by 2 bases and J by 11 bases, with 25 bases between the two germline ends. The CDR3 reads CASSLGDTDPLLGYTF. The CDR3 DNA reads TGCGCCAGCAGCTTAGGGGACACCGACCCGCTATTAGGTTACACCTTC.

The chain carries TRBV12-3 or TRBV12-4 and TRBJ1-3; D gene ambiguous. V gave up 7 bases and J gave up 4 bases, with 11 bases separating them. The CDR3 is 13 amino acids. The DNA of the CDR3 is TGTGCCAGCACCTTCTTACAAGGAAACACCATATATTTT. As protein: CASTFLQGNTIYF.

The chain uses TRBV27 and TRBJ2-7, with a tentative D call TRBD2 (5 bases). Trimming stripped 0 bases from V and 5 bases from J, with 8 bases between. This CDR3 is 13 amino acids long. Germline CDR1 reads MNHEY; CDR2 reads SMNVEV (reference sequence). CDR3 DNA: TGTGCCAGCAGTTTATCGAGAGGGAACGAGCAGTACTTC. It codes for CASSLSRGNEQYF.

This clone occurred a few times. The chain combines TRBV7-8 with TRBJ1-2; TRBD1 might be the D (5 bases). CDR3 length: 15 amino acids. Germline-derived CDR1 and CDR2 are SGHVS and FQNEAQ. V dropped 4 bases and J dropped 2 bases, with 14 bases sitting between them. The CDR3 bases are TGTGCCAGCAGCTACCGCAGGACAAGCAACTATGGCTACACCTTC. Translated: CASSYRRTSNYGYTF. Using reference TRBV7-8 and TRBJ1-2 for the parts outside the CDR3, the full variable domain is GAGVSQSPRYKVAKRGQDVALRCDPISGHVSLFWYQQALGQGPEFLTYFQNEAQLDKSGLPSDRFFAERPEGSVSTLKIQRTQQEDSAVYLCASSYRRTSNYGYTFGSGTRLTVV.

The V and J genes are TRBV24-1 and TRBJ2-1; TRBD2 is a possible D gene (6 bases). The V and J ends lost 3 bases and 8 bases respectively, with 28 bases between them. Germline V CDR1 and CDR2: KGHDR, SFDVKD. The CDR3 is 19 residues long. The CDR3 sequence is CATSDPRGRGEVRTHEQFF. The CDR3 DNA sequence: TGTGCCACCAGTGATCCACGGGGTCGCGGGGAAGTTCGGACCCATGAGCAGTTCTTC.

The chain recombines TRBV27 with TRBJ1-2; TRBD1 agrees at 12 bases. V shed 4 bases, J shed 7 bases, and the junction held 4 bases outside the gene matches. Germline assignment: CDR1 MNHEY and CDR2 SMNVEV (reference sequence). CDR3 length equals 14 residues. DNA for the CDR3: TGTGCCAGCAGTTGGGACAGGGGGCACGGTGGCTACACCTTC. This sequence encodes CASSWDRGHGGYTF.

This clone occurred a few times. This chain uses TRBV9 with TRBJ2-2; D unresolved. Trimming cost V 4 bases and J 6 bases, with 13 bases left between them. From germline, CDR1 is SGDLS and CDR2 YYNGEE. The CDR3 consists of 14 residues. This CDR3 reads CASSKTPRSGELFF. CDR3 DNA: TGTGCCAGCAGCAAGACCCCCAGGTCCGGGGAGCTGTTTTTT.

The rearrangement joins TRBV2 to TRBJ2-1, with D maybe TRBD2 (5 bases). The CDR3 runs 14 residues. The V end was cut by 1 base, the J end by 6 bases, with 10 bases between. CDR1 SNHLY and CDR2 FYNNEI come from the germline V gene. The DNA of the CDR3 is TGTGCCAGCAGTGAAGGGACCCGGGGCAATGAGCAGTTCTTC. Its protein is CASSEGTRGNEQFF.

The chain is built from TRBV27 and TRBJ1-5; TRBD1 is a possible D gene (6 bases). The germline V and J ends were trimmed by 6 bases and 9 bases, with 12 bases remaining between them. The CDR3 extends over 12 amino acids. CDR1 MNHEY and CDR2 SMNVEV come from the germline V gene (reference sequence). The CDR3 bases are TGTGCCAGCAGAGCACAGGGCGGGCCCCAGCATTTT. Protein: CASRAQGGPQHF.

In DNA, the CDR3 is TGTGCCAGCAGCCCCCTAATGGGCCTCGGGGAAGAGACCCAGTACTTC. Translation gives CASSPLMGLGEETQYF. The chain is built from TRBV11-2 and TRBJ2-5, with D possibly matching TRBD2 (5 bases). The V gene lost 5 bases and the J gene lost 3 bases, with 19 bases spanning the gap. CDR1 and CDR2 from the germline V gene are SGHAT and FQNNGV. The CDR3 extends over 16 amino acids.

CDR3 residues: CASSRGQGIEKLFF. In DNA, the CDR3 is TGCGCCAGCAGCCGAGGACAGGGGATTGAAAAACTGTTTTTT. The J gene is TRBJ1-4, the V gene TRBV4-1, with TRBD1 matching 9 bases. This CDR3 is 14 amino acids long. Losses at the gene ends were 4 bases for V and 7 bases for J; bases not matched to a gene: 4. Germline loops: CDR1 MGHRA, CDR2 YSYEKL.

The chain links TRBV20-1 to TRBJ2-3; possible D gene TRBD2, 6 bases. Per the germline V gene, CDR1 is DFQATT and CDR2 is SNEGSKA (reference sequence). V was clipped by 3 bases and J by 6 bases, with 13 bases between them. The CDR3 loop spans 13 amino acids. The CDR3 DNA follows: TGCAGTGCTAGTCGCAGCGGGCCGGATACGCAGTATTTT. This gives the protein CSASRSGPDTQYF.

The rearrangement joins TRBV9 to TRBJ1-2, with 11 positions matching TRBD1. The CDR3 totals 15 residues. Looked up from germline, CDR1 is SGDLS and CDR2 is YYNGEE. The V gene end was trimmed by 2 bases and the J gene end by 5 bases; junction bases not matched to a gene: 5. CDR3 in DNA: TGTGCCAGCAGCGTGGGGGGACAGGGGGAATATGGCTACACCTTC. Its translation is CASSVGGQGEYGYTF.

The rearrangement joins TRBV6-5 to TRBJ2-7, with D possibly being TRBD1 (5 bases). This CDR3 contains 15 residues. Trimming took 0 bases from V and 5 from J, leaving 14 bases between them. Germline V CDR1 and CDR2: MNHEY, SVGAGI. CDR3 sequence reads: CASSYSPRGPDEQYF. The CDR3 bases are TGTGCCAGCAGTTACTCGCCAAGGGGTCCCGACGAGCAGTACTTC.

The rearrangement joins TRBV10-3 to TRBJ1-2; D not certain. This CDR3 is 15 amino acids long. The germline gives CDR1 ENHRY, CDR2 SYGVKD. V lost 10 bases to trimming and J lost 0 bases, with 18 bases between them. The CDR3 sequence: CATTGNLDANYGYTF. In DNA form, the CDR3 reads TGTGCCACCACCGGGAACTTAGACGCTAACTATGGCTACACCTTC.